This note documents a single TCR beta chain sequence. Its antigen is as yet unknown. The sample belongs to a study of T cells in localized non-small cell lung cancer. Study outcomes and limitations: Among the tissues sampled, uninvolved adjacent lung had the highest T cell clonality, above tumor.

This CDR3 is 13 amino acids long. CDR1 is ENHRY, CDR2 SYGVKD, per germline. Trimming stripped 4 bases from V and 1 base from J, with 4 bases between. Measured with immunoSEQ multiplex PCR; TCRdb has only the in-frame clones, and not every one. This sample has about 20,000 clones; around 90% occur once, and the top ten carry more than 6%. The TCR originated in a male donor older than 55 with stage I squamous cell lung carcinoma. This sample comprised peripheral blood, obtained before any cancer treatment. The chain couples TRBV10-3 to TRBJ2-2; D gene ambiguous. The CDR3 here is CAISGGNTGELFF. The DNA for the CDR3 is TGTGCCATCAGTGGTGGGAACACCGGGGAGCTGTTTTTT.